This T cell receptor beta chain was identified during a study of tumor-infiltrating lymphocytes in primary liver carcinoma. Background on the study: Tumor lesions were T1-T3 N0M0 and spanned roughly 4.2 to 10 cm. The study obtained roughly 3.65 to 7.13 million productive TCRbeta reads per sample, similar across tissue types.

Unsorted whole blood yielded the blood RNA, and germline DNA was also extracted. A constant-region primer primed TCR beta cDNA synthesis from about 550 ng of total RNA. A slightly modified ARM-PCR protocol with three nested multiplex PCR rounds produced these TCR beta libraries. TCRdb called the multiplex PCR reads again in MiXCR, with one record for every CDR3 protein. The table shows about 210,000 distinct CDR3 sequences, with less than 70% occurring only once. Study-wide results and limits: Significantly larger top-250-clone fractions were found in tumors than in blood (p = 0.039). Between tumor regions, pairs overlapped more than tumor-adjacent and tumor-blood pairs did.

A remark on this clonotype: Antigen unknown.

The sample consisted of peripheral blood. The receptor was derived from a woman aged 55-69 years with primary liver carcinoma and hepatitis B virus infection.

Written as DNA, the CDR3 is TGTGCCAGCAGCACCGGGACTAGTGTAACCAATGAGCAGTTCTTC. This translates into CASSTGTSVTNEQFF. The chain carries TRBV7-3 and TRBJ2-1, with 8 bases identical to TRBD2. The J segment lost 6 bases and the V segment lost 5 bases, leaving 9 bases of the junction unmatched. The CDR3 spans 15 residues. Germline CDR1 reads SGHTA; CDR2 reads FQGTGA.